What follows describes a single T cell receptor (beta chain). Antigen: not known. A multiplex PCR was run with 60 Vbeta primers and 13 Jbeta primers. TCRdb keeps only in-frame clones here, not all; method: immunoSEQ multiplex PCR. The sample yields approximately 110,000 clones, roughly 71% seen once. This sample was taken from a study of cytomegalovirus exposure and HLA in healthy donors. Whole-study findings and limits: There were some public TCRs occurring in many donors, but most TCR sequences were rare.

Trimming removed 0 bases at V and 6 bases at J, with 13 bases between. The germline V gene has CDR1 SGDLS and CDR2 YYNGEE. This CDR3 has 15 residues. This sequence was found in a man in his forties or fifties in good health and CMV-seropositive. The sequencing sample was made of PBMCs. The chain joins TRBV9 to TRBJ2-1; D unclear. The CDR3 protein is CASSVEIAVLNEQFF. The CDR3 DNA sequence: TGTGCCAGCAGCGTAGAGATTGCAGTCCTCAATGAGCAGTTCTTC.